The T cell receptor beta chain described here comes from a study of spatial heterogeneity in lung cancer. Points from the study as a whole: The number of expanded tumor alpha and beta chains correlated with mutation number.

TCRdb used MiXCR to reprocess the 5' RACE reads, holding one entry per CDR3 protein. The sample holds 18,000 or so distinct CDR3 sequences, 5.8% seen once. This CDR3 has 12 residues. Germline CDR1 and CDR2: SGHVS and FNYEAQ. V was cut by 5 bases and J by 4 bases, with 7 bases left in between. This clonotype has a count of ten or more. Its antigen is undetermined. Within a library made for alpha chains, this beta chain is off target, and its count is uninformative. Time point noted: sample taken at primary tumor resection. The rearrangement links TRBV7-6 to TRBJ2-3; the D is unclear. The TCR comes from a female donor with early-stage non-small cell lung cancer. This sample comprised lung tumor tissue, obtained at surgery. The CDR3 is CASSPRSDTQYF. The CDR3 nucleotides are TGTGCCAGCAGCCCAAGGTCAGATACGCAGTATTTT.